Detailed here is one T cell receptor (beta chain). Germline values: CDR1 SEHNR, CDR2 FQNEAQ (reference sequence). The CDR3 runs to 13 residues. V was clipped by 6 bases and J by 2 bases, with 10 bases between them. TCRdb keeps only in-frame clones here, not all; method: immunoSEQ multiplex PCR. The data hold about 110,000 clones, with roughly 84% observed a single time. The data derive from a study of T cell responses to AZD1222 COVID-19 vaccine. The chain uses TRBV7-9 and TRBJ1-2, with D perhaps matching TRBD1 (5 bases). The clonotype comes from an adult in good health. The specimen comprised peripheral blood, sampled on day 0 of AZD1222 vaccination. CDR3 region: CASSIDSNYGYTF. The CDR3, as DNA: TGTGCCAGCAGTATTGACAGCAACTATGGCTACACCTTC.